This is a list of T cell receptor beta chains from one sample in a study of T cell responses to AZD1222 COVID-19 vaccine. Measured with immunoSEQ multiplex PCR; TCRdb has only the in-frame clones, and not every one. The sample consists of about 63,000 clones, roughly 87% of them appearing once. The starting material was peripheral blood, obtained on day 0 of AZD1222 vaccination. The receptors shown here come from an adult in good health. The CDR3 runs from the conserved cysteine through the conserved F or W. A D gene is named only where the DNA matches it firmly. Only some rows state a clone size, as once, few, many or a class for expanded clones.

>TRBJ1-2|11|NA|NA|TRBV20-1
CSASVGGGYTF
TGCAGTGCTAGTGTGGGGGGTGGCTACACCTTC
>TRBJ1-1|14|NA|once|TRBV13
CASKDPLAPVEAFF
TGTGCCAGCAAGGACCCGTTGGCTCCCGTAGAAGCTTTCTTT
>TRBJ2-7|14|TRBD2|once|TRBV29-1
CSVTTSGSSYEQYF
TGCAGCGTCACTACTAGCGGAAGCTCCTACGAGCAGTACTTC
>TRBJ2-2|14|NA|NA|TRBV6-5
CASTLQGGVGELFF
TGTGCCAGCACCTTACAGGGTGGGGTCGGGGAGCTGTTTTTT
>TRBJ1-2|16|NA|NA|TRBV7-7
CASSLFRFEGGYGYTF
TGTGCTAGCAGCTTATTTCGATTTGAGGGCGGTTATGGCTACACCTTC
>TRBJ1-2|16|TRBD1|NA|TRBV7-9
CASSLPGQGAGYGYTF
TGTGCCAGCAGCTTACCGGGACAGGGGGCCGGCTATGGCTACACCTTC
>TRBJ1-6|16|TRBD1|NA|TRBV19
CASSPGVGQQNSPLHF
TGTGCCAGTAGCCCTGGTGTGGGACAGCAGAATTCACCCCTCCACTTT
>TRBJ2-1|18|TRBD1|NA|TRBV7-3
CASSFRQGGRNSYNEQFF
TGTGCCAGCAGCTTCCGTCAAGGGGGCCGTAACTCCTACAATGAGCAGTTCTTC
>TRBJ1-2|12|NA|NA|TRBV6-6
CASSSFDYGYTF
TGTGCCAGCAGTAGTTTTGACTATGGCTACACCTTC
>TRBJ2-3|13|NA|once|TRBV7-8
CASSLAGSDTQYF
TGTGCCAGCAGCTTAGCGGGTTCAGATACGCAGTATTTT
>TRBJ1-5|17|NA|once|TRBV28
CATPEEGCLYSNQPQHF
TGTGCCACCCCTGAGGAGGGATGCCTATATAGCAATCAGCCCCAGCATTTT
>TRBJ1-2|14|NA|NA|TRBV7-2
CASSRTDPNYGYTF
TGTGCCAGCAGCCGGACGGACCCTAACTATGGCTACACCTTC
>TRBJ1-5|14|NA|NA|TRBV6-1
CASSDRNSNQPQHF
TGTGCCAGCAGTGATCGGAATAGCAATCAGCCCCAGCATTTT
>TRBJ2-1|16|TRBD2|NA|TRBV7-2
CASSVTSFTSYNEQFF
TGTGCCAGCAGCGTGACTAGCTTTACTTCGTACAATGAGCAGTTCTTC
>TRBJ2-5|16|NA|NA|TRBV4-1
CASSQDPQVLGETQYF
TGCGCCAGCAGCCAAGATCCCCAAGTACTAGGGGAGACCCAGTACTTC
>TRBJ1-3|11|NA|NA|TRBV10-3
CAISERNTIYF
TGTGCCATCAGTGAACGAAACACCATATATTTT
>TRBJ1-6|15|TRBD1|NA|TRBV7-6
CASSLGQGLRSPLHF
TGTGCCAGCAGCTTAGGACAGGGGCTCCGTTCACCCCTCCACTTT
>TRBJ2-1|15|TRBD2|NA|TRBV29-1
CSVCWTSGVWCEQFF
TGCAGCGTTTGTTGGACTAGCGGGGTCTGGTGTGAGCAGTTCTTC
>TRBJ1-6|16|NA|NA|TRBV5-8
CATKRSPGRTNSPLHF
TGTGCCACAAAGCGTTCCCCAGGACGGACTAATTCACCCCTCCACTTT
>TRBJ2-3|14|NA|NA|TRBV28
CASRGQWGTDTQYF
TGTGCCAGCAGGGGACAATGGGGAACAGATACGCAGTATTTT
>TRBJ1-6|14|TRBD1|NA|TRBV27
CASSSQGRNSPLHF
TGTGCCAGCAGTTCACAGGGGAGAAATTCACCCCTCCACTTT
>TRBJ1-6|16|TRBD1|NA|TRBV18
CASSPPWDRGRSPLHF
TGTGCCAGCTCACCACCCTGGGACAGGGGTCGGTCACCCCTCCACTTT
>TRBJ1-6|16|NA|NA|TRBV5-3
CARSQGHGDQHSPLHF
TGTGCCAGAAGTCAGGGGCACGGGGACCAACATTCACCCCTCCACTTT
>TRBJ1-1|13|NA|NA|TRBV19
CASSLRVRTEAFF
TGTGCCAGTAGTCTGCGAGTTCGGACTGAAGCTTTCTTT